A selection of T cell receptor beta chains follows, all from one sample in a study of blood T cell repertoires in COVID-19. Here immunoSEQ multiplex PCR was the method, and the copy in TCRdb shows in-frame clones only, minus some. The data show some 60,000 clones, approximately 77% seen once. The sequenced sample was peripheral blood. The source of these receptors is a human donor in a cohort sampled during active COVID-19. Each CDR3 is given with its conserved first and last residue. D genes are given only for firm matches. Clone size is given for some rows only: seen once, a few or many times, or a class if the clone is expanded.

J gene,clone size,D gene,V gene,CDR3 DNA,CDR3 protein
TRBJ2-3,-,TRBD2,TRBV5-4,TGTGCCAGCAGCCGGAGACTAGCGGGAGCCACAGATACGCAGTATTTT,CASSRRLAGATDTQYF
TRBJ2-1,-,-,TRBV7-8,TGTGCCAGCAGCTTAGAGGTAGGGGGCTACAATGAGCAGTTCTTC,CASSLEVGGYNEQFF
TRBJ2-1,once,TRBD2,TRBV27,TGTGCCAGCAGCCATTTTGGGGCGGGAGGGGGTCTCGACAATGAGCAGTTCTTC,CASSHFGAGGGLDNEQFF
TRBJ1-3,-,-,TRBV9,TGTGCCAGCAGCGAAGGACTGATCCAGAGCTCTGGAAACACCATATATTTT,CASSEGLIQSSGNTIYF
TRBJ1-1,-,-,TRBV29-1,TGCAGCGTTGAATTTATGAACACTGAAGCTTTCTTT,CSVEFMNTEAFF
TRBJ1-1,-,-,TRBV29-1,TGCAGCGCCGGGGTGGGAGAAGCTTTCTTT,CSAGVGEAFF
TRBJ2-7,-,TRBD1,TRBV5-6,TGTGCCAGCAGCTTGTTTGTGGACAGGGTAAGCTCCGAGCAGTACTTC,CASSLFVDRVSSEQYF
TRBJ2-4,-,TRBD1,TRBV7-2,TGTGCCAGCAGCTCAGACAGGGGATTGGGGAAAAACATTCAGTACTTC,CASSSDRGLGKNIQYF
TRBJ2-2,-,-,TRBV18,TGTGCCAGCTCCAGCCAGGGAGGAGTGACCGGGGAGCTGTTTTTT,CASSSQGGVTGELFF
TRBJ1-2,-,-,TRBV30,TGTGCCTGGCATTCAGGGACAATGCCTCTGGACTATGGCTACACCTTC,CAWHSGTMPLDYGYTF
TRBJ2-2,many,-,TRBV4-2,TGTGCCAGCAGCCAAGATCGGTATTCCGGGGAGCTGTTTTTT,CASSQDRYSGELFF
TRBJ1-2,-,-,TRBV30,TGTGCCTGCCTGACCGGGTTCGGCTATGGCTACACCTTC,CACLTGFGYGYTF
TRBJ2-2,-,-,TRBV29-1,TGCAGCGTTGTCCCAGGGGCTCTGAACACCGGGGAGCTGTTTTTT,CSVVPGALNTGELFF
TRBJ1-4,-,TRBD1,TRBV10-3,TGTGCCATCAGTGAGTCGGAGGGACAGAGTAATGAAAAACTGTTTTTT,CAISESEGQSNEKLFF
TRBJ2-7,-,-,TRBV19,TGTGCCAGTAGTCCCGGAGGTTACGAGCAGTACTTC,CASSPGGYEQYF
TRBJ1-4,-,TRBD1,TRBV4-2,TGTGCCAGCAGCCAGGAGGGGGCCCGGGGGGAAAAACTGTTTTTT,CASSQEGARGEKLFF
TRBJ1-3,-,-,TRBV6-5,TGTGCCAGCAGAACACCGGGGTCCACCATATATTTT,CASRTPGSTIYF
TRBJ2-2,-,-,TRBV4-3,TGCGCCAGCAGCCAACTACAGGGAAAAGGGGAGCTGTTTTTT,CASSQLQGKGELFF
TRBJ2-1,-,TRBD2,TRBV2,TGTGCCAGCACTAGCGGGAGAGATGAGCAGTTCTTC,CASTSGRDEQFF
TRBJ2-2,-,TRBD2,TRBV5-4,TGTGCCAGCAGCCCCCTGGAGCGGGAGGGGAACGGGGAGCTGTTTTTT,CASSPLEREGNGELFF
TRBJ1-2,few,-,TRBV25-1,TGTGCCAGCAGTGTGGCGGGGGGCGATGGCTACACCTTC,CASSVAGGDGYTF
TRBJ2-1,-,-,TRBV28,TGTGCCAGCAGTTTAGCAGGGGCGCGTTCCTACAATGAGCAGTTCTTC,CASSLAGARSYNEQFF
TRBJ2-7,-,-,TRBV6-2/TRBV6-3,TGTGCCAGCAGTGCCCAACAGGACACTACCTACGAGCAGTACTTC,CASSAQQDTTYEQYF